These 20 T cell receptor beta chains were all obtained from the same sample, sequenced in a study of blood T cells in healthy people across ages (dated by TCRdb to the mid-2010s). The method was 5' RACE. The run used an Illumina HiSeq 2500. A second PCR of roughly 7 to 11 cycles was performed with a sample-barcoded 5' primer and a J-beta primer mix. TCRdb redid the processing of the public reads, applying fastp at Q25 and MiXCR, and retained in-frame beta chains. Identical CDR3 protein sequences are pooled into one entry, listed with their most common genes and DNA. Recorded for this sample are about 1.7 million distinct CDR3 sequences; 25% to 30% of them occurred a single time. The top ten constitute 7.7% of the sample. The specimen was blood. These receptor sequences come from a woman in her 30s in good health.

This clonotype occurred many times. The V gene is TRBV3-1, the J gene TRBJ2-1, with 11 nucleotides matching TRBD2. The CDR3 is 16 amino acids. The V segment lost 1 base and the J segment 9 bases; nucleotides outside the gene matches: 8. Germline-derived CDR1 and CDR2 are LGHDT and YNNKEL (reference sequence). CDR3 nucleotide sequence: TGTGCCAGCAGCCAAGTATCTAGCGGGGGGTATAGTGAGCAGTTCTTC. It specifies CASSQVSSGGYSEQFF.

The chain employs TRBV5-4 and TRBJ1-2; tentatively, D is TRBD1 (6 bases). The V gene's germline CDR1 is SGHNT and CDR2 YYREEE (reference sequence). Trimming removed 4 bases at V and 7 bases at J, with 17 bases between. This CDR3 region has 14 residues. The DNA of the CDR3 is TGTGCCAGCAGCCTACCGGGACAATCCGCTGGCTACACCTTC. Its translation: CASSLPGQSAGYTF.

This clonotype was seen only a few times. In DNA, the CDR3 is TGCGCCAGCAGCAGCAGGGGCGCTTCTAGCTATGGCTACACCTTC. Protein product: CASSSRGASSYGYTF. The chain couples TRBV5-1 to TRBJ1-2; TRBD1 might be the D (6 bases). V was trimmed by 4 bases and J by 4 bases, leaving 17 bases between them. This CDR3 has 15 amino acids. Germline lookup yields CDR1 SGHRS and CDR2 YFSETQ.

The sample holds one count of this clonotype. V gene TRBV27 combines with J gene TRBJ2-1; 10 nucleotides match TRBD2. The germline V gene encodes CDR1 MNHEY and CDR2 SMNVEV (reference sequence). The CDR3 consists of 14 residues. The J segment lost 9 bases and the V segment lost 5 bases, leaving 7 bases of the junction unmatched. This chain's CDR3 is CASSSLAGDLEQFF. The CDR3 bases are TGTGCCAGCAGTAGCCTAGCGGGGGACCTTGAGCAGTTCTTC.

J is TRBJ2-5 and V is TRBV2; 7 bases fit TRBD2. With 2 bases clipped from V and 2 bases from J, the junction kept 8 bases outside the gene matches. Germline V gives CDR1 SNHLY, CDR2 FYNNEI. The length of the CDR3 is 16 residues. As DNA, the CDR3 is TGTGCCAGCAGTGAATTTGGGCGGGAGAGGCAAGAGACCCAGTACTTC. Translating it yields CASSEFGRERQETQYF.

The chain has TRBV9 and TRBJ2-1; D not resolved. The CDR3 is 12 residues long. Germline V gives CDR1 SGDLS, CDR2 YYNGEE. V lost 0 bases to trimming and J lost 10 bases, with 8 bases between them. The CDR3 loop is CASSVEGREQFF. DNA of the CDR3: TGTGCCAGCAGCGTAGAGGGTAGAGAGCAGTTCTTC.

J is TRBJ2-3 and V is TRBV7-9; 8 nucleotides match TRBD1. J lost 5 bases, V lost 2 bases, and 6 bases had no gene match. This CDR3 contains 15 residues. The V gene's germline CDR1 is SEHNR and CDR2 FQNEAQ (reference sequence). The CDR3 DNA sequence: TGTGCCAGCAGCTTATGGTCACAGGGGGTAGATACGCAGTATTTT. As protein: CASSLWSQGVDTQYF.

The genes are TRBV5-1 and TRBJ2-5; D is unclear. The CDR3 is 14 amino acids. Germline values: CDR1 SGHRS, CDR2 YFSETQ. V was clipped by 1 base and J by 1 base, with 8 bases between them. CDR3 residues: CASSLLVGQETQYF. In DNA form, the CDR3 reads TGCGCCAGCAGCTTGCTTGTAGGCCAAGAGACCCAGTACTTC.

There are a few counts of this clonotype. The genes are TRBV5-1 and TRBJ2-1, with D perhaps assigned TRBD1 or TRBD2 (5 bases each). V lost 5 bases and J 8 bases, leaving 14 bases between the germline ends. Looked up from germline, CDR1 is SGHRS and CDR2 is YFSETQ. This CDR3 comprises 13 residues. The CDR3 coding sequence is TGCGCCAGCAGTGGTGGGAGAGGGGATGAGCAGTTCTTC. It specifies CASSGGRGDEQFF. The full variable domain, completed using reference TRBV5-1 and TRBJ2-1, is KAGVTQTPRYLIKTRGQQVTLSCSPISGHRSVSWYQQTPGQGLQFLFEYFSETQRNKGNFPGRFSGRQFSNSRSEMNVSTLELGDSALYLCASSGGRGDEQFFGPGTRLTVL.

This clonotype was counted only a few times. V and J are TRBV7-9 and TRBJ2-4; TRBD1 matches 9 bases. The J segment lost 15 bases and the V segment lost 3 bases, leaving 15 bases of the junction unmatched. The CDR3 runs to 15 residues. Germline loops: CDR1 SEHNR, CDR2 FQNEAQ (reference sequence). This CDR3 is CASSFTTGGAPTPYF. The CDR3 nucleotides are TGTGCCAGCAGCTTCACGACAGGGGGAGCACCTACGCCGTACTTC.

This sequence joins TRBV5-1 and TRBJ1-1; D gene unclear. Germline V gene data show CDR1 as SGHRS and CDR2 as YFSETQ. The CDR3 loop spans 13 amino acids. V lost 1 base and J 6 bases, leaving 10 bases between the germline ends. The CDR3 spells CASSLKEGSEAFF. Here the CDR3 DNA reads TGCGCCAGCAGCTTGAAGGAGGGATCTGAAGCTTTCTTT.

This chain joins TRBV13 and TRBJ1-1; 10 positions match TRBD1. The CDR3 contains 17 residues. The V gene's germline CDR1 is PRHDT and CDR2 FYEKMQ (reference sequence). The V gene end was trimmed by 3 bases and the J gene end by 0 bases; junction bases not matched to a gene: 7. In DNA, the CDR3 is TGTGCCAGCAGCTTTGATCCGGGACAGGGGCTGAACACTGAAGCTTTCTTT. Translating it yields CASSFDPGQGLNTEAFF.

As concerns this clonotype: A much more abundant neighbour one base away suggests this may be a read error. This chain uses TRBV29-1 with TRBJ2-7, with 10 bases matching TRBD2. CDR1 SQVTM and CDR2 ANQGSEA come from the germline V gene. Unmatched junction bases numbered 12, after V lost 6 bases and J lost 7 bases. The CDR3 is made up of 14 amino acids. The CDR3 spells CSVPTSGTFNEQYF. DNA of the CDR3: TGCAGCGTCCCAACTAGCGGGACGTTCAATGAGCAGTACTTC.

The J gene is TRBJ1-4, the V gene TRBV7-9, with D possibly TRBD1 on 5 matching bases. With 1 base removed from V and 4 bases from J, the gap between germline ends came to 16 bases. The CDR3 loop spans 17 amino acids. The germline gives CDR1 SEHNR, CDR2 FQNEAQ (reference sequence). This chain's CDR3 is CASSLVNRDGVNEKLFF. CDR3 coding DNA: TGTGCCAGCAGCTTAGTAAACCGGGACGGAGTTAATGAAAAACTGTTTTTT.

This clonotype occurred a few times. The J gene is TRBJ1-6, the V gene TRBV20-1; tentatively, D is TRBD1 (6 bases). Trimming took 6 bases from V and 6 from J, leaving 18 bases between them. The CDR3 totals 15 residues. The germline CDR1 and CDR2 sequences are DFQATT and SNEGSKA (reference sequence). This CDR3 is CSARQGLWGNSPLHF. The CDR3 bases are TGCAGTGCGCGTCAGGGGTTGTGGGGTAATTCACCCCTCCACTTT.

This chain connects TRBV6-5 to TRBJ2-1; D tentatively fits TRBD1 or TRBD2 (6 bases each). V lost 6 bases to trimming and J lost 9 bases, with 12 bases between them. Germline V gene sequence: CDR1 MNHEY, CDR2 SVGAGI. This CDR3 spans 12 amino acids. The CDR3: CASSPGAREQFF. The CDR3 DNA is TGTGCCAGCAGCCCGGGGGCGCGTGAGCAGTTCTTC.

The rearrangement joins TRBV19 to TRBJ1-1; D remains ambiguous. The CDR3 is 13 amino acids. V was shortened by 7 bases and J by 3 bases, with 12 bases between the two germline ends. Germline V gene data show CDR1 as LNHDA and CDR2 as SQIVND (reference sequence). The CDR3 loop is CASISWADTEAFF. The CDR3 DNA reads as TGTGCCAGTATTTCCTGGGCGGACACTGAAGCTTTCTTT.

This clonotype was counted a few times. The chain carries TRBV3-1 and TRBJ2-1; D uncertain. The V gene lost 0 bases and the J gene lost 4 bases, with 10 bases spanning the gap. The CDR3 contains 15 residues. Germline lookup yields CDR1 LGHDT and CDR2 YNNKEL (reference sequence). The CDR3 region is CASSQEPAVYNEQFF. CDR3 bases: TGTGCCAGCAGCCAAGAGCCGGCAGTTTACAATGAGCAGTTCTTC.

This clonotype came up a few times. This rearrangement joins TRBV11-1 to TRBJ2-3; TRBD1 aligns across 7 bases. Germline CDR1 reads SGHAT; CDR2 reads FQDESV (reference sequence). The CDR3 totals 16 residues. V lost 5 bases and J lost 2; bases outside the gene matches: 10. The CDR3 spells CASSQSGTAITDTQYF. In nucleotides, the CDR3 is TGTGCCAGCAGCCAGTCCGGGACAGCGATCACAGATACGCAGTATTTT.

In this sample, this clonotype turned up many times. The V and J genes are TRBV12-3 or TRBV12-4 and TRBJ2-7, with 8 bases fitting TRBD1. CDR3 length: 15 residues. Germline trimming cut 7 bases from V and 0 bases from J; bases unmatched to any gene: 8. CDR3 region: CASTLTGAGSYEQYF. The CDR3 nucleotides are TGTGCCAGCACCCTGACAGGGGCGGGCTCCTACGAGCAGTACTTC.